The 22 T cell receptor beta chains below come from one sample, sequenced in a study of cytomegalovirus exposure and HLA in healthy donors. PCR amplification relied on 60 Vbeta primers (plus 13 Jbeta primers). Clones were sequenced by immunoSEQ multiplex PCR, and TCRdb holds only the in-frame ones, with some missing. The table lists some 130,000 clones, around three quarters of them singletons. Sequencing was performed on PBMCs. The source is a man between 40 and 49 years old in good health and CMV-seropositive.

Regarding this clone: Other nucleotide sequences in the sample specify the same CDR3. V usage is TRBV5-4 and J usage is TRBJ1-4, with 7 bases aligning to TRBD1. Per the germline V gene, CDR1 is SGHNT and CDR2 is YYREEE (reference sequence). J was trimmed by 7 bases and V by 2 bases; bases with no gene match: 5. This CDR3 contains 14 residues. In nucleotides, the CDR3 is TGTGCCAGCAGCTTAGAGGGGGCGACTGAAAAACTGTTTTTT. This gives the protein CASSLEGATEKLFF.

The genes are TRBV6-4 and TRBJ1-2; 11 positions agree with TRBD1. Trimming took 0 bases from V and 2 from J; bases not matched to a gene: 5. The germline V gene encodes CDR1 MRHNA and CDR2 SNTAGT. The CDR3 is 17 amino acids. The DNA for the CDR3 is TGTGCCAGCAGTGACTCTCGGACAGGGGGCGTCAACTATGGCTACACCTTC. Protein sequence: CASSDSRTGGVNYGYTF.

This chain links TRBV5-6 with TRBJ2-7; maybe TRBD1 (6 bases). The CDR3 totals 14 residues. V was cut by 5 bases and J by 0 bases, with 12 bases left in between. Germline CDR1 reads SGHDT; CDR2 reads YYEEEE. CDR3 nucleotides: TGTGCCAGCAGTACCGGGACACACTCCTACGAGCAGTACTTC. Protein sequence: CASSTGTHSYEQYF.

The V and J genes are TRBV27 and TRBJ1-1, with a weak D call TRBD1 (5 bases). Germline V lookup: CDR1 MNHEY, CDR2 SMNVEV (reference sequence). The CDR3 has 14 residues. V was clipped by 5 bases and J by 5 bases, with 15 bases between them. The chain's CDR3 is CASSLWREGTEAFF. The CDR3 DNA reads TGTGCCAGCAGTCTGTGGAGGGAGGGGACTGAAGCTTTCTTT.

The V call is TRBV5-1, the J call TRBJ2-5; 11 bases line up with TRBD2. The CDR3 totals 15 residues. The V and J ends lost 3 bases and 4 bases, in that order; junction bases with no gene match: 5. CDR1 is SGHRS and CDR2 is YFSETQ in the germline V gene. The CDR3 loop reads CASSYQGLAVETQYF. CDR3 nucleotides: TGCGCCAGCAGCTACCAGGGACTAGCGGTAGAGACCCAGTACTTC.

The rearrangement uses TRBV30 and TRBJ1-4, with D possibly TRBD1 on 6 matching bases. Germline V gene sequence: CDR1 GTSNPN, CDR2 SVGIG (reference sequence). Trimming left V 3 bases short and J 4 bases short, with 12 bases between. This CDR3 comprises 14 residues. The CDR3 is CAWSGTNLNEKLFF. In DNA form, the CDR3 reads TGTGCCTGGAGCGGGACAAACCTTAATGAAAAACTGTTTTTT. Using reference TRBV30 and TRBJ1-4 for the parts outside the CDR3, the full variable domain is SQTIHQWPATLVQPVGSPLSLECTVEGTSNPNLYWYRQAAGRGLQLLFYSVGIGQISSEVPQNLSASRPQDRQFILSSKKLLLSDSGFYLCAWSGTNLNEKLFFGSGTQLSVL.

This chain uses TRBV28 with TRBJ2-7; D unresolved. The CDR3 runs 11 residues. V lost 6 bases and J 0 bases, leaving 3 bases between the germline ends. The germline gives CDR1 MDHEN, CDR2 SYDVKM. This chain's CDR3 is CASSSSYEQYF. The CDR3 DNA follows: TGTGCCAGCAGCTCCTCCTACGAGCAGTACTTC.

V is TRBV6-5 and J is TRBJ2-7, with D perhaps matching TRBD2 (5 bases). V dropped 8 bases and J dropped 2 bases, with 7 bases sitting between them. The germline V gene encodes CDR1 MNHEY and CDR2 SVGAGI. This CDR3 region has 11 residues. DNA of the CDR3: TGTGCCAGCGCCGGGACCTACGAGCAGTACTTC. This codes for CASAGTYEQYF.

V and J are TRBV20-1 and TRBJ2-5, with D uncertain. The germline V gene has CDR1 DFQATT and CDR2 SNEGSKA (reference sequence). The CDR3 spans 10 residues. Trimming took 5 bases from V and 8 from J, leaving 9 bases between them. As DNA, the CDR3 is TGCAGTGCTCCCGAGGTAACCCAGTACTTC. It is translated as CSAPEVTQYF.

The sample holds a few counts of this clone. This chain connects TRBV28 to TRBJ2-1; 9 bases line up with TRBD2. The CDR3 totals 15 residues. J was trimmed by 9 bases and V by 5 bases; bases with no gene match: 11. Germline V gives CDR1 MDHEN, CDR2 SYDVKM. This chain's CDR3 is CASSGTGTSLVEQFF. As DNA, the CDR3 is TGTGCCAGCAGTGGCACCGGGACTAGCCTGGTTGAGCAGTTCTTC.

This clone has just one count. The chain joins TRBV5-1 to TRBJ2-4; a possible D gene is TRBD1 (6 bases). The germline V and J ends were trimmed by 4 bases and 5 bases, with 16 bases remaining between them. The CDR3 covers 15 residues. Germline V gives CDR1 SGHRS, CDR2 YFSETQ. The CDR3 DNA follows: TGCGCCAGCAGCCCCGGACATAGGACAGAAAACATTCAGTACTTC. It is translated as CASSPGHRTENIQYF.

CDR3 sequence (DNA): TGTGCCAGCGGGGTGGGGGGATACACCGGGGAGCTGTTTTTT. Residues: CASGVGGYTGELFF. The chain combines TRBV6-5 with TRBJ2-2; D is perhaps TRBD2 (6 bases). V was trimmed by 8 bases and J by 3 bases, leaving 13 bases between them. In germline, CDR1 is MNHEY, CDR2 SVGAGI. The CDR3 is made up of 14 amino acids.

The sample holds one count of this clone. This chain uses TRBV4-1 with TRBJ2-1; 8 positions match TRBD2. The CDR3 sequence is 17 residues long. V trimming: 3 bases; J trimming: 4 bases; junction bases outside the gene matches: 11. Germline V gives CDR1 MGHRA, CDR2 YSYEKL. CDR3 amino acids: CASSHQRAGVVYNEQFF. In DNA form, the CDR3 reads TGCGCCAGCAGCCATCAGCGAGCGGGAGTAGTATACAATGAGCAGTTCTTC.

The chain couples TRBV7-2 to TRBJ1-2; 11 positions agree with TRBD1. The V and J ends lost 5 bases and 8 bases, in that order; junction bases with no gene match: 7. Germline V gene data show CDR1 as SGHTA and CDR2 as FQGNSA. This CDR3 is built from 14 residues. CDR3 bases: TGTGCCAGCAGCACCGGGACAGGGGGGCGAGGCTACACCTTC. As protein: CASSTGTGGRGYTF.

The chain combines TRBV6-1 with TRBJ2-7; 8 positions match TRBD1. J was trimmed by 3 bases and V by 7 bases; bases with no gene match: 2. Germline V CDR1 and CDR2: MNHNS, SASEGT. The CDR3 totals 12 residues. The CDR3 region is CASTDRVYEQYF. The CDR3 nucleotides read TGTGCCAGCACGGACAGGGTCTACGAGCAGTACTTC.

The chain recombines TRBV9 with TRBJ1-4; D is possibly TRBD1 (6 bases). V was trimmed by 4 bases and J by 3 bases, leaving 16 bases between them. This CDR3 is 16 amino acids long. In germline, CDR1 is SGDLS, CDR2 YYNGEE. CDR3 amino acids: CASSHLSTGPNEKLFF. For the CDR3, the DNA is TGTGCCAGCAGCCACTTGAGTACAGGGCCTAATGAAAAACTGTTTTTT.

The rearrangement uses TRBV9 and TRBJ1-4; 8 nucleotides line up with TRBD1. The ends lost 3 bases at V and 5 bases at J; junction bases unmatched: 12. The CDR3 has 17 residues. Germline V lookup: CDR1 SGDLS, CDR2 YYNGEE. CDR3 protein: CASSAGTGYPSNEKLFF. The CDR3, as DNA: TGTGCCAGCAGCGCCGGGACAGGATATCCTAGCAATGAAAAACTGTTTTTT.

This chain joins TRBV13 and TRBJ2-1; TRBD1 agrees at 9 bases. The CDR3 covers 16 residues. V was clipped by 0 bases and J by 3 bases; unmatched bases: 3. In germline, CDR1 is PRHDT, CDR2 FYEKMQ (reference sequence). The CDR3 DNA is TGTGCCAGCAGCTTAGGTGGGACAGGGTACTACAATGAGCAGTTCTTC. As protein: CASSLGGTGYYNEQFF.

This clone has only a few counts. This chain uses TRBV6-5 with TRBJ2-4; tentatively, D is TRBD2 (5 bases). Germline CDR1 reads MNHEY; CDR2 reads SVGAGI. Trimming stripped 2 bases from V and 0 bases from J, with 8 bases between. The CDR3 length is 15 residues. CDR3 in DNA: TGTGCCAGCAGTTACGGAGGCAGAGCCAAAAACATTCAGTACTTC. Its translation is CASSYGGRAKNIQYF.

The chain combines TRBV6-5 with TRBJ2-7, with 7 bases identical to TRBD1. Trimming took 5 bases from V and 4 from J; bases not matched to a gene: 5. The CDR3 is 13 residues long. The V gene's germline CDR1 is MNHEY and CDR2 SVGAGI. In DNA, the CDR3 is TGTGCCAGCAGTCCAGCCAGGGGGTACGAGCAGTACTTC. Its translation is CASSPARGYEQYF.

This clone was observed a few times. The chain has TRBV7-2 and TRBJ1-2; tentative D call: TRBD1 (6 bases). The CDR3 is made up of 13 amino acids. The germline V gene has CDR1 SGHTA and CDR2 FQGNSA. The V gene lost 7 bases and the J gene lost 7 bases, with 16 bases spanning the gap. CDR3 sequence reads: CASNPTTGTGYTF. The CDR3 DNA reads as TGTGCCAGCAACCCAACGACAGGAACTGGCTACACCTTC.

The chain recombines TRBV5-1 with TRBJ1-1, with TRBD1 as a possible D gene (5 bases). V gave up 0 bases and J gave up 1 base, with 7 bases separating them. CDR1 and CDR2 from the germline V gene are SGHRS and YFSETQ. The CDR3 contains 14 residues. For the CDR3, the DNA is TGCGCCAGCAGCTTGGGGACACAGAACACTGAAGCTTTCTTT. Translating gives CASSLGTQNTEAFF.